The 29 T cell receptor beta chains below all came from one sample that was sequenced in a study of blood T cell repertoires in COVID-19. The method was immunoSEQ multiplex PCR; TCRdb's version includes in-frame clones alone and lacks a portion of them. The sample holds 350,000 to 400,000 clones, approximately 90% seen once. Sequences were obtained from PBMCs or T cells enriched from blood (not recorded which). The source of these receptors is a woman younger than 30 who had recovered from COVID-19.

V gene TRBV12-3 or TRBV12-4 combines with J gene TRBJ1-2; D unresolved. The CDR3 spans 12 residues. Trimming stripped 5 bases from V and 7 bases from J, with 11 bases between. As DNA, the CDR3 is TGTGCCAGCAGTCCCGAGGGTGTTGGCTACACCTTC. It yields the protein CASSPEGVGYTF.

The gene calls are TRBV5-1 and TRBJ1-1; 10 bases map to TRBD1. Germline-derived CDR1 and CDR2 are SGHRS and YFSETQ. Losses at the gene ends were 7 bases for V and 7 bases for J; bases not matched to a gene: 10. The CDR3 runs 14 residues. The CDR3 region has the DNA TGCGCCAGCCTGACCGGGACAGGGGCCGGTGAAGCTTTCTTT. Translation: CASLTGTGAGEAFF.

The chain is built from TRBV2 and TRBJ1-6; D call uncertain. The V gene lost 8 bases and the J gene lost 0 bases, with 5 bases spanning the gap. CDR3 length equals 13 residues. Germline values: CDR1 SNHLY, CDR2 FYNNEI. DNA for the CDR3: TGTGCCAGCCTGAGCTCCTATAATTCACCCCTCCACTTT. This translates into CASLSSYNSPLHF.

The chain carries TRBV7-9 and TRBJ1-1, with D possibly TRBD1 on 5 matching bases. Trimming pared 5 bases from V and 5 bases from J, leaving 12 bases between. The CDR3 runs 13 residues. Germline V gene sequence: CDR1 SEHNR, CDR2 FQNEAQ (reference sequence). The CDR3 spells CASSQGFRTEAFF. In DNA form, the CDR3 reads TGTGCCAGCAGCCAGGGCTTTAGGACTGAAGCTTTCTTT.

The J gene is TRBJ1-3, the V gene TRBV30; D perhaps matches TRBD1 (6 bases). The CDR3 length is 12 residues. Trimming shortened V by 7 bases and J by 3 bases, and 10 bases separated the two germline ends. Germline lookup yields CDR1 GTSNPN and CDR2 SVGIG (reference sequence). CDR3 sequence (DNA): TGTGCCTTGGACAGTGGTGGAAACACCATATATTTT. Translated: CALDSGGNTIYF.

V usage is TRBV11-2 and J usage is TRBJ1-1; D unresolved. The CDR3 contains 15 residues. V was pared by 5 bases and J by 1 base, with 14 bases between. Germline-derived CDR1 and CDR2 are SGHAT and FQNNGV. CDR3 protein: CASSHPLRGNTEAFF. CDR3 bases: TGTGCCAGCAGCCATCCCTTAAGAGGGAACACTGAAGCTTTCTTT.

The rearrangement joins TRBV23-1 to TRBJ2-4, with TRBD1 as a possible D gene (7 bases). TRBV23-1 is labeled an ORF, and its function is uncertain. The CDR3 extends over 14 amino acids. Deletions cut 8 bases from V and 4 bases from J, with 15 bases between. The CDR3 loop is CASGDSQGKNIQYF. CDR3 bases: TGCGCCAGCGGGGACTCACAGGGGAAAAACATTCAGTACTTC.

CDR3: CASSVNVVARETQYF. The CDR3 DNA is TGTGCCAGCAGCGTAAATGTGGTGGCGAGGGAGACCCAGTACTTC. The V gene is TRBV9, the J gene TRBJ2-5; D call uncertain. The CDR3 sequence is 15 residues long. Trimming removed 1 base from V and 5 bases from J, with 15 bases in between. In germline, CDR1 is SGDLS, CDR2 YYNGEE.

This clone showed up just once. The gene calls are TRBV6-2 or TRBV6-3 and TRBJ1-6, with 7 nucleotides matching TRBD1. The CDR3 is made up of 16 amino acids. Germline CDR1 and CDR2: MNHEY and SVGEGT. V was pared by 2 bases and J by 4 bases, with 5 bases of the junction left unmatched. Here the CDR3 DNA reads TGTGCCAGCAGTTACCGGAGGGGGCCGTATAATTCACCCCTCCACTTT. This sequence encodes CASSYRRGPYNSPLHF.

V is TRBV29-1 and J is TRBJ1-1; 7 bases agree with TRBD1. After removal of 4 bases from V and 0 bases from J, the junction contained 5 bases not matched to a gene. Per the germline V gene, CDR1 is SQVTM and CDR2 is ANQGSEA. This CDR3 has 14 amino acids. CDR3 amino acids: CSVGVRGMNTEAFF. The CDR3 DNA follows: TGCAGCGTTGGGGTCAGGGGGATGAACACTGAAGCTTTCTTT. The variable domain in full, with the rest retrieved from reference TRBV29-1 and TRBJ1-1, is SAVISQKPSRDICQRGTSLTIQCQVDSQVTMMFWYRQQPGQSLTLIATANQGSEATYESGFVIDKFPISRPNLTFSTLTVSNMSPEDSSIYLCSVGVRGMNTEAFFGQGTRLTVV.

The chain uses TRBV7-9 and TRBJ1-2; D is ambiguous. Germline V gives CDR1 SEHNR, CDR2 FQNEAQ (reference sequence). The CDR3 runs 16 residues. V gave up 0 bases and J gave up 7 bases, with 18 bases separating them. CDR3 region: CASSLASDEFGSGYTF. The CDR3 DNA reads as TGTGCCAGCAGCTTAGCGTCAGATGAGTTCGGGAGTGGCTACACCTTC. Full variable domain (rest looked up from reference TRBV7-9 and TRBJ1-2): DTGVSQNPRHKITKRGQNVTFRCDPISEHNRLYWYRQTLGQGPEFLTYFQNEAQLEKSRLLSDRFSAERPKGSFSTLEIQRTEQGDSAMYLCASSLASDEFGSGYTFGSGTRLTVV.

V usage is TRBV27 and J usage is TRBJ1-2; 8 bases agree with TRBD1. Germline CDR1 MNHEY, CDR2 SMNVEV (reference sequence). This CDR3 is built from 18 residues. The V gene end was trimmed by 6 bases and the J gene end by 7 bases; junction bases not matched to a gene: 22. CDR3 loop: CASSLIVNGQGGVVGYTF. DNA of the CDR3: TGTGCCAGCAGCCTCATAGTGAACGGACAGGGCGGTGTCGTTGGCTACACCTTC.

The V call is TRBV9, the J call TRBJ2-5; TRBD2 aligns across 9 bases. Trimming removed 4 bases from V and 2 bases from J; junction bases left unmatched: 9. Germline V CDR1 and CDR2: SGDLS, YYNGEE. The CDR3 covers 16 residues. DNA of the CDR3: TGTGCCAGCAGCCCTGGGGCTAGCGGGGAACAAGAGACCCAGTACTTC. As protein: CASSPGASGEQETQYF. The whole variable domain, remainder taken from reference TRBV9 and TRBJ2-5, is DSGVTQTPKHLITATGQRVTLRCSPRSGDLSVYWYQQSLDQGLQFLIQYYNGEERAKGNILERFSAQQFPDLHSELNLSSLELGDSALYFCASSPGASGEQETQYFGPGTRLLVL.

This chain joins TRBV11-2 and TRBJ1-1, with TRBD1 identical over 7 bases. The CDR3 contains 16 residues. Germline trimming cut 5 bases from V and 0 bases from J; bases unmatched to any gene: 9. Germline values: CDR1 SGHAT, CDR2 FQNNGV. The CDR3 nucleotides are TGTGCCAGCAGCCCGAGTATGGACAGGATGAACACTGAAGCTTTCTTT. Protein product: CASSPSMDRMNTEAFF. The full variable domain, rest sourced from reference TRBV11-2 and TRBJ1-1, is EAGVAQSPRYKIIEKRQSVAFWCNPISGHATLYWYQQILGQGPKLLIQFQNNGVVDDSQLPKDRFSAERLKGVDSTLKIQPAKLEDSAVYLCASSPSMDRMNTEAFFGQGTRLTVV.

The J gene is TRBJ1-1, the V gene TRBV19; 8 bases fit TRBD1. Germline CDR1 and CDR2: LNHDA and SQIVND (reference sequence). CDR3 length: 16 amino acids. With V trimmed by 8 bases and J by 5 bases, 16 bases remained unmatched. Written as DNA, the CDR3 is TGTGCCAGTTTCTCCAGGGGGCGCCTAGGGCGAACTGAAGCTTTCTTT. Encoded protein: CASFSRGRLGRTEAFF.

The chain joins TRBV5-6 to TRBJ2-1, with TRBD1 matching over 8 bases. There are 14 residues in the CDR3. With V trimmed by 3 bases and J by 7 bases, 6 bases remained unmatched. From germline, CDR1 is SGHDT and CDR2 YYEEEE. CDR3 nucleotide sequence: TGTGCCAGCAGCTACGGGACAGGACTTAATGAGCAGTTCTTC. Encoded protein: CASSYGTGLNEQFF.

The CDR3 loop reads CASSVNRGLANTGELFF. The CDR3 DNA reads TGTGCCAGCAGCGTAAACAGGGGTTTGGCGAACACCGGGGAGCTGTTTTTT. The chain carries TRBV9 and TRBJ2-2; 7 bases match TRBD1. Looked up from germline, CDR1 is SGDLS and CDR2 is YYNGEE. CDR3 length equals 17 residues. V trimming: 1 base; J trimming: 0 bases; junction bases outside the gene matches: 6.

This clone was found a few times. The chain links TRBV19 to TRBJ1-5; the D is unclear. The CDR3 covers 13 residues. Trimming shortened V by 9 bases and J by 3 bases, and 12 bases separated the two germline ends. CDR1 is LNHDA, CDR2 SQIVND, per germline (reference sequence). The CDR3 DNA is TGTGCCAGCAACCCTACCATCAATCAGCCCCAGCATTTT. Its translation is CASNPTINQPQHF. The entire variable domain, with the rest obtained from reference TRBV19 and TRBJ1-5, is as follows: DGGITQSPKYLFRKEGQNVTLSCEQNLNHDAMYWYRQDPGQGLRLIYYSQIVNDFQKGDIAEGYSVSREKKESFPLTVTSAQKNPTAFYLCASNPTINQPQHFGDGTRLSIL.

This sequence joins TRBV28 and TRBJ1-5; a weak D match, TRBD1 (6 bases). V lost 4 bases to trimming and J lost 4 bases, with 17 bases between them. The CDR3 extends over 16 amino acids. Germline V lookup: CDR1 MDHEN, CDR2 SYDVKM. As DNA, the CDR3 is TGTGCCAGCAGTTCAACACAGGGTTTATGGAATCAGCCCCAGCATTTT. Translated, it gives CASSSTQGLWNQPQHF.

This chain joins TRBV6-5 and TRBJ1-2; maybe TRBD1 (5 bases). This CDR3 has 13 amino acids. V was pared by 7 bases and J by 6 bases, with 15 bases between. Germline V gene sequence: CDR1 MNHEY, CDR2 SVGAGI. The CDR3 DNA reads as TGTGCCAGCACCCACCGCCCAGGGAATGGCTACACCTTC. Its translation is CASTHRPGNGYTF.

Of note for this clone: Distinct nucleotide sequences in the sample also encode this CDR3. The V gene is TRBV6-1, the J gene TRBJ2-1, with 12 bases aligning to TRBD2. Germline CDR1 reads MNHNS; CDR2 reads SASEGT. There are 15 residues in the CDR3. V lost 2 bases to trimming and J lost 4 bases; unmatched junction nucleotides: 0. The CDR3 DNA reads as TGTGCCAGCAGTGAACTAGCGGGGGGGTACAATGAGCAGTTCTTC. Encoded protein: CASSELAGGYNEQFF.

This clone has only one observation. The rearrangement joins TRBV4-2 to TRBJ2-6; D is unclear. This CDR3 is 16 amino acids long. V lost 1 base, J lost 4 bases, and 11 bases lay in between. CDR1 is LGHNA and CDR2 is YNFKEQ in the germline V gene. CDR3 loop: CASSQVSPSGANVLTF. CDR3 DNA: TGTGCCAGCAGCCAAGTGTCTCCCTCCGGGGCCAACGTCCTGACTTTC.

This clone came up many times. CDR3 bases: TGTGCCAGCCGGTTCAGGGGAGAGAGCAATCAGCCCCAGCATTTT. It codes for CASRFRGESNQPQHF. The chain joins TRBV6-5 to TRBJ1-5; maybe TRBD1 (6 bases). Germline CDR1 reads MNHEY; CDR2 reads SVGAGI. Trimming took off 8 bases at V and 1 base at J, with 15 bases between the two ends. CDR3 length: 15 amino acids.

This chain links TRBV28 with TRBJ1-1, with a tentative D call TRBD1 (5 bases). Trimming pared 3 bases from V and 3 bases from J, leaving 11 bases between. Germline CDR1 and CDR2: MDHEN and SYDVKM. This CDR3 region has 14 residues. CDR3 sequence reads: CASSLGLFHTEAFF. The CDR3 nucleotides are TGTGCCAGCAGTTTGGGGCTTTTTCACACTGAAGCTTTCTTT. The complete variable domain, with remaining parts taken from reference TRBV28 and TRBJ1-1, reads DVKVTQSSRYLVKRTGEKVFLECVQDMDHENMFWYRQDPGLGLRLIYFSYDVKMKEKGDIPEGYSVSREKKERFSLILESASTNQTSMYLCASSLGLFHTEAFFGQGTRLTVV.

The rearrangement joins TRBV7-8 to TRBJ2-1, with TRBD2 matching 9 bases. Germline V gene data show CDR1 as SGHVS and CDR2 as FQNEAQ. The CDR3 is 18 residues long. V shed 7 bases and J 4 bases; nucleotides not matched to a gene: 17. Here the CDR3 DNA reads TGTGCCAGCACCCCGAGTGTGGGTCTAGCGGGGCATTACAATGAGCAGTTCTTC. Translation gives CASTPSVGLAGHYNEQFF.

The chain has TRBV5-6 and TRBJ2-5, with D tentatively TRBD2 (7 bases). V lost 4 bases and J lost 2, with 18 bases in between. The CDR3 loop spans 16 amino acids. Germline CDR1 is SGHDT and CDR2 is YYEEEE. The CDR3 bases are TGTGCCAGCAGCCCCCCCACCGGGGGGCTTCAAGAGACCCAGTACTTC. This encodes CASSPPTGGLQETQYF.

V usage is TRBV3-1 (or the pseudogene TRBV3-2) and J usage is TRBJ1-1; a weak D match, TRBD1 (5 bases). The CDR3 is 14 residues long. Deletions cut 0 bases from V and 4 bases from J, with 9 bases between. CDR1 LGHDT and CDR2 YNNKEL come from the germline V gene (reference sequence). DNA of the CDR3: TGTGCCAGCAGCCAAGAGGCAGGGCCCACTGAAGCTTTCTTT. Its translation is CASSQEAGPTEAFF.

The V gene is TRBV28, the J gene TRBJ1-2, with D perhaps matching TRBD1 (6 bases). CDR1 is MDHEN and CDR2 is SYDVKM in the germline V gene. The length of the CDR3 is 12 residues. Trimming took 3 bases from V and 4 from J, leaving 6 bases between them. CDR3 protein: CASSLTGYGYTF. The CDR3 DNA is TGTGCCAGCAGTTTGACAGGCTATGGCTACACCTTC.

This chain uses TRBV25-1 with TRBJ1-1; D not resolved. The CDR3 has 13 residues. V was clipped by 2 bases and J by 1 base, with 5 bases between them. The germline CDR1 and CDR2 sequences are MGHDK and SYGVNS. DNA of the CDR3: TGTGCCAGCAGTGAACTGAGGAACACTGAAGCTTTCTTT. Its protein product is CASSELRNTEAFF.